Below are 14 T cell receptor beta chains sequenced from a single sample in a study of CD8+ T cells in alopecia areata. Described treatment: oral pan-JAK inhibitor, 5-10 mg twice daily. The authors extracted RNA and reverse transcribed it into cDNA as the sequencing template. Generated by immunoSEQ multiplex PCR, the TCRdb table keeps only in-frame clones and is missing some. The sample shows 110,000 or so clones, less than 60% of them seen only once. The material was CD4+ T cells sorted from blood, obtained at week 24, from a patient treated with tofacitinib. Source of these receptors: a human donor with alopecia areata.

This rearrangement joins TRBV6-5 to TRBJ2-1, with TRBD2 matching 10 bases. Germline V gene lookup returns CDR1 MNHEY and CDR2 SVGAGI. This CDR3 has 14 amino acids. V gave up 7 bases and J gave up 5 bases; unmatched junction bases: 5. The CDR3 loop is CASTLAGGNNEQFF. DNA for the CDR3: TGTGCCAGCACCTTAGCGGGGGGCAACAATGAGCAGTTCTTC.

The chain has TRBV18 and TRBJ2-3; 11 nucleotides agree with TRBD2. Germline trimming cut 2 bases from V and 3 bases from J; bases unmatched to any gene: 4. The length of the CDR3 is 16 residues. CDR1 and CDR2 from the germline V gene are KGHSH and LQKENI. The CDR3 DNA reads as TGTGCCAGCTCACCAAATAGCGGGGGGGCGACAGATACGCAGTATTTT. It translates to CASSPNSGGATDTQYF.

About this clone itself: Distinct nucleotide sequences in the sample also encode this CDR3. This chain links TRBV29-1 with TRBJ1-5, with a tentative D call TRBD1 (5 bases). Looked up from germline, CDR1 is SQVTM and CDR2 is ANQGSEA. The CDR3 has 17 amino acids. V lost 5 bases and J 0 bases, leaving 20 bases between the germline ends. CDR3: CSVSTSGRGLSNQPQHF. The CDR3 DNA is TGCAGCGTTAGTACGTCAGGGAGAGGTCTTAGCAATCAGCCCCAGCATTTT.

This clone was seen many times. The J gene is TRBJ2-1, the V gene TRBV7-9; 9 nucleotides agree with TRBD1. Unmatched junction bases numbered 11, after V lost 4 bases and J lost 10 bases. Looked up from germline, CDR1 is SEHNR and CDR2 is FQNEAQ (reference sequence). This CDR3 contains 15 residues. The CDR3 loop reads CASSSGTGMEREQFF. Written as DNA, the CDR3 is TGTGCCAGCAGCTCCGGGACAGGGATGGAGCGGGAGCAGTTCTTC.

This clone was recorded a few times. The chain employs TRBV19 and TRBJ2-3; possibly TRBD1 or TRBD2 for D (5 bases each). Germline lookup yields CDR1 LNHDA and CDR2 SQIVND (reference sequence). This CDR3 has 14 amino acids. Trimming removed 5 bases from V and 7 bases from J, with 16 bases in between. CDR3 bases: TGTGCCAGTAGTCCCACCGGGCAGGGACATACGCAGTATTTT. It encodes CASSPTGQGHTQYF.

The CDR3 sequence: CSVGITGQGSDTQYF. CDR3 DNA: TGCAGCGTGGGAATAACGGGACAGGGGTCAGATACGCAGTATTTT. The V call is TRBV29-1, the J call TRBJ2-3; 10 bases are a match to TRBD1. The CDR3 length is 15 residues. The germline CDR1 and CDR2 sequences are SQVTM and ANQGSEA. V lost 6 bases and J lost 4; bases outside the gene matches: 10.

The J gene is TRBJ1-2, the V gene TRBV14; D is unclear. The CDR3 runs 12 residues. Trimming pared 4 bases from V and 4 bases from J, leaving 7 bases between. The V gene's germline CDR1 is SGHDN and CDR2 FVKESK. The CDR3 reads CASSPIGYGYTF. DNA for the CDR3: TGTGCCAGCAGCCCCATCGGCTATGGCTACACCTTC.

This chain uses TRBV6-5 with TRBJ2-5; no definite D call. V shed 7 bases and J shed 5 bases, with 17 bases lying between them. This CDR3 has 14 residues. Germline values: CDR1 MNHEY, CDR2 SVGAGI. The CDR3 sequence: CASTRSNVRETQYF. The CDR3 DNA follows: TGTGCCAGCACCCGCTCGAACGTAAGGGAGACCCAGTACTTC.

V gene TRBV27 combines with J gene TRBJ2-3; 7 bases fit TRBD1. The V gene end was trimmed by 7 bases and the J gene end by 4 bases; junction bases not matched to a gene: 8. The CDR3 extends over 14 amino acids. Germline V lookup: CDR1 MNHEY, CDR2 SMNVEV (reference sequence). The CDR3 loop reads CASKGALGADTQYF. Written as DNA, the CDR3 is TGTGCCAGCAAGGGGGCATTAGGGGCAGATACGCAGTATTTT.

This sequence joins TRBV29-1 and TRBJ1-2; TRBD1 aligns across 9 bases. There are 13 residues in the CDR3. With V trimmed by 4 bases and J by 3 bases, 3 bases remained unmatched. Germline-derived CDR1 and CDR2 are SQVTM and ANQGSEA. The CDR3 sequence: CSVGGTGYYGYTF. The DNA for the CDR3 is TGCAGCGTTGGCGGGACAGGGTACTATGGCTACACCTTC.

A few counts support this clone. The rearrangement links TRBV11-2 to TRBJ1-5, with D uncertain. V lost 1 base to trimming and J lost 7 bases, with 8 bases between them. The germline gives CDR1 SGHAT, CDR2 FQNNGV. CDR3 length: 13 amino acids. In DNA, the CDR3 is TGTGCCAGCAGCTTAGCGGTCGGGCAGCCCCAGCATTTT. As protein: CASSLAVGQPQHF.

The rearrangement links TRBV4-1 to TRBJ2-2; D is unresolved. The germline V and J ends were trimmed by 0 bases and 5 bases, with 7 bases remaining between them. The germline V gene has CDR1 MGHRA and CDR2 YSYEKL. The CDR3 is made up of 14 amino acids. DNA for the CDR3: TGCGCCAGCAGCCAAGAACAGCCTACCGGGGAGCTGTTTTTT. Protein product: CASSQEQPTGELFF.

J is TRBJ1-2 and V is TRBV6-5; TRBD1 agrees at 9 bases. CDR1 is MNHEY, CDR2 SVGAGI, per germline. This CDR3 comprises 15 residues. V was clipped by 5 bases and J by 7 bases; unmatched bases: 11. This CDR3 reads CASSPSGTGYSGYTF. The CDR3 nucleotides read TGTGCCAGCAGTCCCTCGGGGACAGGGTACAGTGGCTACACCTTC.

This clone was picked up a small number of times. The chain couples TRBV15 to TRBJ2-6, with a possible D match to TRBD1 (6 bases). The V gene's germline CDR1 is LNHNV and CDR2 YYDKDF (reference sequence). V was trimmed by 0 bases and J by 0 bases, leaving 12 bases between them. The CDR3 is 18 residues long. The CDR3 coding sequence is TGTGCCACCAGCAGAGATCGGGACATAGGCTCTGGGGCCAACGTCCTGACTTTC. Amino acid sequence: CATSRDRDIGSGANVLTF. The full variable domain, rest sourced from reference TRBV15 and TRBJ2-6, is DAMVIQNPRYQVTQFGKPVTLSCSQTLNHNVMYWYQQKSSQAPKLLFHYYDKDFNNEADTPDNFQSRRPNTSFCFLDIRSPGLGDTAMYLCATSRDRDIGSGANVLTFGAGSRLTVL.